This entry concerns a single T cell receptor (beta chain). Its antigen remains unidentified. This CDR3 is built from 14 residues. The J segment lost 5 bases and the V segment lost 4 bases, leaving 8 bases of the junction unmatched. Germline V lookup: CDR1 SGHRS, CDR2 YFSETQ. Libraries were prepared by immunoSEQ multiplex PCR; TCRdb keeps only in-frame clonotypes and omits some of them. The sample consists of more than 7,500 clones, around nine tenths of them appearing once. The sample comes from a study of OX40 agonist ivuxolimab in advanced cancers. Across the study: A history of anti-PD-1, anti-PD-L1 or anti-CTLA-4 therapy was acceptable, and over 35% had some. Overall study results and limits: On average, CD8+ T cells showed a greater number of expanded clones than CD4+. Among expanded peripheral T cells, antigen specificity went undetermined.

The sample consisted of CD4+ or CD8+ T cells sorted from blood, taken in a trial of the OX40 agonist ivuxolimab. The sequence came from an adult with an advanced solid tumor such as melanoma, head and neck, liver or kidney cancer. The chain joins TRBV5-1 to TRBJ2-7; 8 positions agree with TRBD2. The CDR3 loop is CASSVAGGLNEQYF. The CDR3 DNA is TGCGCCAGCAGCGTTGCGGGGGGCCTAAACGAGCAGTACTTC.